Listed below are T cell receptor beta chains from one sample, sequenced in a study of blood T cell repertoires in COVID-19. Assay used: immunoSEQ multiplex PCR; TCRdb lists only in-frame clones, some missing. This sample has 200,000 to 250,000 clones, with less than 85% found just once. The sample was PBMCs or T cells enriched from blood (not recorded which). These receptors originate from a man aged 40-55 years who had recovered from COVID-19. Both conserved end residues are part of each CDR3. Each record gives: D gene, clone size, J gene, V gene, CDR3 DNA, CDR3 protein. D genes are given only for firm matches. A clone size is listed for some rows: how often the clone was seen (once, few, many), or a class if it is expanded.

. | . | TRBJ1-5 | TRBV19 | TGTGCCAGCCAATCCGGGACAAGGAATCAGCCCCAGCATTTT | CASQSGTRNQPQHF
. | . | TRBJ2-7 | TRBV3-1/TRBV3-2 | TGTGCCAGCAGCCAGGGGGGTCGGGAGCAGTACTTC | CASSQGGREQYF
. | . | TRBJ1-5 | TRBV6-1 | TGTGCCAGCAGTGACGACAGTGTTCTCAATCAGCCCCAGCATTTT | CASSDDSVLNQPQHF
. | . | TRBJ1-5 | TRBV30 | TGTGCCTGGAGCCGCCATCAGGGTAGCAATCAGCCCCAGCATTTT | CAWSRHQGSNQPQHF
. | . | TRBJ2-7 | TRBV6-5 | TGTGCCAGCAGTTACACCAGGGGCTCGTACGAGCAGTACTTC | CASSYTRGSYEQYF
TRBD1 | . | TRBJ2-6 | TRBV13 | TGTGCCAGCAGCTCACGGAACAGGGGCAAGAAGGCCAACGTCCTGACTTTC | CASSSRNRGKKANVLTF
. | . | TRBJ1-5 | TRBV11-2 | TGTGCCAGCAGCTCACCGGGCAATCAGCCCCAGCATTTT | CASSSPGNQPQHF
. | . | TRBJ2-7 | TRBV29-1 | TGCAGCGGGGGTAGCGGCTCCTACGAGCAGTACTTC | CSGGSGSYEQYF
TRBD1 | . | TRBJ1-6 | TRBV30 | TGTGCCTGGACTTACAGGGGTTCTGGTTCACCCCTCCACTTT | CAWTYRGSGSPLHF
TRBD2 | . | TRBJ2-3 | TRBV12-5 | TGTGCTAGTGGTTTCCCCGGACTAGCGGGAGTTGGTGGCACAGATACGCAGTATTTT | CASGFPGLAGVGGTDTQYF
TRBD2 | . | TRBJ2-7 | TRBV7-2 | TGTGCCAGCAGCTTACCCCTAGCGGGGGTTTCATACGAGCAGTACTTC | CASSLPLAGVSYEQYF
. | once | TRBJ1-6 | TRBV5-1 | TGCGCCAGCAGCTTGGGTCGACAGTTGGGAAATTCACCCCTCCACTTT | CASSLGRQLGNSPLHF
TRBD2 | few | TRBJ2-2 | TRBV5-8 | TGTGCCAGCAGCCCCGGTCTAATAGCGGGAGGCCATGATACCGGGGAGCTGTTTTTT | CASSPGLIAGGHDTGELFF
TRBD1 | . | TRBJ2-6 | TRBV4-3 | TGCGCCAGCAGCCAAGGAGGGACAGGGGGCGCTGGGGCCAACGTCCTGACTTTC | CASSQGGTGGAGANVLTF
TRBD2 | . | TRBJ2-1 | TRBV7-2 | TGTGCCAGCAGCTTAGAGAGTCTAGCGGGAGGTTACTACAATGAGCAGTTCTTC | CASSLESLAGGYYNEQFF
. | . | TRBJ2-7 | TRBV4-2 | TGTGCCAGCAGCCAACCTATCGGGGACTACGAGCAGTACTTC | CASSQPIGDYEQYF
TRBD2 | few | TRBJ2-7 | TRBV5-1 | TGCGCCAGCAGCTTGGATCGCGGGAGAACCCCCTACGAGCAGTACTTC | CASSLDRGRTPYEQYF
TRBD2 | . | TRBJ2-3 | TRBV6-5 | TGTGCCAGCAGTTACTTAGCGGGAGTCGTAACAGATACGCAGTATTTT | CASSYLAGVVTDTQYF
TRBD2 | many | TRBJ2-3 | TRBV6-4 | TGTGCCAGCAGTGCCCTAGCGGGAGCTGTAGATACGCAGTATTTT | CASSALAGAVDTQYF
TRBD2 | . | TRBJ2-1 | TRBV28 | TGTGCCAGCAGTTTATTCGCGTCGGGAGGGTACAATGAGCAGTTCTTC | CASSLFASGGYNEQFF
TRBD2 | . | TRBJ2-7 | TRBV2 | TGTGCCAGCAGTGGGACTAGCTCCGAGCAGTACTTC | CASSGTSSEQYF
TRBD2 | . | TRBJ2-1 | TRBV2 | TGTGCCAGCATCGGGACTAGCTTCGGTGAGCAGTTCTTC | CASIGTSFGEQFF
. | . | TRBJ2-4 | TRBV6-2/TRBV6-3 | TGTGCCAGCAGTTACGATTGGGGGCCGGGCAAAAACATTCAGTACTTC | CASSYDWGPGKNIQYF
TRBD2 | . | TRBJ2-2 | TRBV5-1 | TGCGCCAGCAGCTTAGCAGCGGGGGAAACCGGGGAGCTGTTTTTT | CASSLAAGETGELFF
. | . | TRBJ2-7 | TRBV28 | TGTGCCAGCAGGGGGGGACCTCCCGGGGAGCAGTACTTC | CASRGGPPGEQYF
. | . | TRBJ1-2 | TRBV11-2 | TGTGCCAGCAGCTTAGAGGCGGCAGCGGGTGGCTACACCTTC | CASSLEAAAGGYTF
TRBD1 | . | TRBJ2-7 | TRBV10-3 | TGTGCCATCAGGGAATCCCGACAGGGCGGTCGAAACGAGCAGTACTTC | CAIRESRQGGRNEQYF
. | . | TRBJ2-7 | TRBV13 | TGTGCCAGCAGCTTAAGGACGGAGGGGCAGTACTTC | CASSLRTEGQYF
. | . | TRBJ2-3 | TRBV27 | TGTGCCAGCAGTTTGACCCAGGGCCCGACAGATACGCAGTATTTT | CASSLTQGPTDTQYF
. | . | TRBJ1-6 | TRBV9 | TGTGCCAGCAGCGTAGGATGGGAGAGTTCACCCCTCCACTTT | CASSVGWESSPLHF